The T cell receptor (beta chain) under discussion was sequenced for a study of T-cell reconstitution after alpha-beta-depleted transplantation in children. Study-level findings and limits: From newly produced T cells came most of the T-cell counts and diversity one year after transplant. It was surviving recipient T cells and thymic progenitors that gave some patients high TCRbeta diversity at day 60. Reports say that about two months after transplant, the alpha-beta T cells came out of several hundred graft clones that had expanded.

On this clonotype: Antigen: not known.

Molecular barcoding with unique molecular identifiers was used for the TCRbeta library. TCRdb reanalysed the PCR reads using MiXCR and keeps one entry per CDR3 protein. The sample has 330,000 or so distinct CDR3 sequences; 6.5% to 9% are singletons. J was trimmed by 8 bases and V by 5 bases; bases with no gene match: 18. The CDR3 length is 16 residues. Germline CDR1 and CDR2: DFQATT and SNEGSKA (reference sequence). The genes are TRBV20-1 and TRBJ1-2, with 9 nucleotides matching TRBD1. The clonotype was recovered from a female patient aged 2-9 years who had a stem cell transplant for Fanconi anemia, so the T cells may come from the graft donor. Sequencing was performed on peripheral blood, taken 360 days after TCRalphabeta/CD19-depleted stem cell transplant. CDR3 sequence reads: CSAPLRPGQGFEGYTF. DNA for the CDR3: TGCAGTGCTCCGCTACGTCCGGGACAGGGATTCGAAGGCTACACCTTC.